Sequencing of this T cell receptor beta chain was carried out in a study of regulatory T cells in long-lasting Graves disease. V lost 6 bases to trimming and J lost 5 bases, with 11 bases between them. CDR1 is SQVTM, CDR2 ANQGSEA, per germline. The CDR3 has 12 residues. iRepertoire HTBI primers and Arm-PCR of CDR3 regions built TCR beta libraries. TCRdb re-called the multiplex PCR reads through MiXCR, storing one row per CDR3 protein. This sample yields some 420,000 distinct CDR3 sequences, of which approximately 22% are seen a single time; around 14% belongs to the top ten. Sample time point: persistent/refractory GD, antithyroid drugs over 5 years with positive TRAb. After RNA was extracted from PBMCs, the TCR library was made from it. From each patient, around 10 milliliters of peripheral blood was drawn and collected into an EDTA anticoagulant tube.

The chain is built from TRBV29-1 and TRBJ1-5, with a possible D match to TRBD1 (6 bases). Sequenced material: peripheral blood mononuclear cells (PBMCs), taken when the disease was refractory, from a patient treated with antithyroid drugs. The sequence came from a female donor with Graves disease. CDR3 nucleotide sequence: TGCAGCGTAGGGGGGGCTGATCAGCCCCAGCATTTT. Protein: CSVGGADQPQHF.